This paragraph reports one T cell receptor (beta chain). Here immunoSEQ multiplex PCR was the method, and the copy in TCRdb shows in-frame clones only, minus some. The sample lists tens of thousands of clones, roughly 90% occurring once. CDR3 length: 13 residues. The V and J ends lost 8 bases and 6 bases respectively, with 13 bases between them. Looked up from germline, CDR1 is MNHEY and CDR2 is SVGAGI. This entry is derived from a study of OX40 agonist ivuxolimab in advanced cancers. Study-wide context: Dose-escalation patients suffered from hepatocellular carcinoma, melanoma, renal cell or head and neck cancer.

This sequence originates from an adult with an advanced solid tumor such as melanoma, head and neck, liver or kidney cancer. This sample comprised CD4+ or CD8+ T cells sorted from blood, obtained in a trial of the OX40 agonist ivuxolimab. The chain is built from TRBV6-5 and TRBJ2-2; weak D call: TRBD2 (6 bases). CDR3 sequence reads: CASQLGEAGELFF. DNA for the CDR3: TGTGCCAGCCAACTAGGGGAGGCCGGGGAGCTGTTTTTT.